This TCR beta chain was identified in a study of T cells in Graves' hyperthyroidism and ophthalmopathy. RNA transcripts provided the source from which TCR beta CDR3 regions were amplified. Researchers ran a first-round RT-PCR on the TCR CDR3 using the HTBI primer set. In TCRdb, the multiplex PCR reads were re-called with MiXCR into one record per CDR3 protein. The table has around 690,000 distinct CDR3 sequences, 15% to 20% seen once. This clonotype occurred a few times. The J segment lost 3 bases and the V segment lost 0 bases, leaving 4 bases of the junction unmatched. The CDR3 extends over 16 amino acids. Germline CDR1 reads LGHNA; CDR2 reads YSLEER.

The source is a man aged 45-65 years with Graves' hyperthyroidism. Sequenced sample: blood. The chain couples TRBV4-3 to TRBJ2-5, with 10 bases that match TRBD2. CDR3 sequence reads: CASSQDRSGRKETQYF. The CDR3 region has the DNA TGCGCCAGCAGCCAAGATCGTAGCGGGAGGAAAGAGACCCAGTACTTC.